This T cell receptor (beta chain) was sequenced in a study of blood T cell repertoires in COVID-19 (dated by TCRdb to 2019 to 2021). For the wider study: The collaborator samples originated in the United States, Italy and Spain and spanned the acute and convalescent phases of COVID-19. Subjects who had been exposed to COVID-19, were actively infected with it, or had recovered from it provided the deeply sampled blood TCRbeta repertoires that made up the dataset. Where available, HLA class I and class II types were taken from metadata supplied by the sample provider and were not determined by assay-based typing. The repertoires were released in a freely available public database intended as a resource for research on the immune response to SARS-CoV-2. Nearly every sample came with metadata listing a de-identified subject ID, COVID-19 status, age in years and sex. Samples came from the ongoing ImmuneRACE study (first 160 participants) plus 1,254 subjects from 6 global collaborators. The material from the prospective study consisted of cDNA or gDNA derived from T cells, B-cell-depleted T cells, or PBMCs.

Of note for this clone: Its antigen is currently not known. It has no much larger one-base neighbor in the sample; base qualities were not kept.

In the prospective study, participants were about 18 to 100 years old, resided in 25 or so geographic areas of the United States, and were enrolled through a virtual design. In the prospective study, cohorts were assigned on the basis of participant-reported clinical history obtained from a screening survey and a study questionnaire. ImmuneRACE Cohort 3 recovered participants were defined by two consecutive negative NP/OP PCR tests, healthcare professional clearance, or symptom resolution. In the prospective study, mobile phlebotomists collected whole blood, serum and a nasopharyngeal or oropharyngeal swab from each participant. Participants in the prospective study had the option to provide additional blood draws and questionnaires over a roughly 2-month period. Prospective study blood samples were shipped either frozen or at room temperature before DNA extraction. The immunoSEQ Assay, a bias-controlled multiplex PCR, was used to amplify TCRbeta CDR3 regions from genomic DNA. Processing in the source paper ran as follows. The number of nucleated cells in each sample was estimated by amplification of reference gene primers within the assay. To quantify the absolute abundance of each unique TCRbeta CDR3 rearrangement, sequence reads were collapsed and filtered. For each sample, productive Simpson clonality was calculated as the square root of Simpson's diversity index over productive rearrangements. TCRdb's version of the immuneACCESS table is confined to in-frame rearrangements and falls short of the full clone set. An unresolved V gene accounts for under half of the shortfall where checked; the remainder is of unknown origin. V and J calls and clone size are given by that table; D and trimming were obtained from the DNA. For this sample the table gives about 160,000 clones, of which roughly 84% were detected only once. Of the sample, less than 20% is held by the ten largest clones.

Points the paper makes about the study in general: The amount of clinical and demographic metadata varied by source and participant and was provided uncurated.

The cysteine opens and the phenylalanine closes a CDR3 of 14 amino acids. Only the CDR3 DNA stays, 42 bases, in frame from base 1. After removal of 6 bases from V and 3 bases from J, the junction retains 4 bases not matched to a gene. CDR1 and CDR2 are drawn from the germline V gene: SGHRS, YFSETQ. This receptor was identified in a man aged 55-75 years who had recovered from COVID-19. The chain employs TRBV5-1 and TRBJ2-2, with TRBD1 matching 8 junction bases. The sequencing sample was made of PBMCs or T cells enriched from blood (not recorded which). The DNA reads TGCGCCAGCACTCCGACAGGGGACACCGGGGAGCTGTTTTTT. This gives the protein CASTPTGDTGELFF.